A selection of T cell receptor beta chains follows, all from one sample in a study of spatial heterogeneity in lung cancer. TCRdb analysed the 5' RACE reads with MiXCR anew, one entry per CDR3 protein. This sample yields 45,000 to 55,000 distinct CDR3 sequences, of which about 10% are seen a single time; 30% to 35% belongs to the top ten. The sequences come from PBMCs, collected at follow-up. The receptors here all came from a male donor with early-stage non-small cell lung cancer. The CDR3 runs from the conserved cysteine through the conserved F or W. Clone sizes are given selectively: once, few, many, or a class where the clone is expanded.

J gene | V gene | clone size | CDR3 protein
TRBJ1-1 | TRBV12-3/TRBV12-4 | - | CASRYWTGGDTEAFF
TRBJ1-4 | TRBV7-2 | many | CASSLMGSTNEKLFF
TRBJ2-7 | TRBV6-6 | few | CASSSSMRTGVDEQYF
TRBJ2-3 | TRBV9 | many | CASSALTSGGTDTQYF
TRBJ1-1 | TRBV12-3/TRBV12-4 | many | CASRPHLQGMNTEAFF
TRBJ1-1 | TRBV5-1 | few | CASSLEQMNTEAFF
TRBJ2-3 | TRBV10-3 | - | CAIGAGPSDTQYF
TRBJ2-1 | TRBV11-2 | many | CASSSSSAFYNEQFF
TRBJ2-3 | TRBV27 | few | CASSSRTSGRVNTQYF
TRBJ2-7 | TRBV4-2 | - | CASSQGGQAFYEQYF
TRBJ1-3 | TRBV20-1 | many | CSATPTLQSSGNTIYF
TRBJ1-2 | TRBV7-2 | many | CASSPLAYYGYTF
TRBJ2-5 | TRBV20-1 | many | CSARGGGTRETQYF
TRBJ2-5 | TRBV28 | few | CASRPQGAGETQYF
TRBJ1-4 | TRBV5-1 | - | CASSLGGHGGNEKLFF
TRBJ2-3 | TRBV5-1 | many | CASSVLAGALPTDTQYF
TRBJ2-2 | TRBV7-9 | many | CASSKGPTGELFF
TRBJ2-7 | TRBV2 | many | CASNQLLGRGDSYEQYF
TRBJ1-1 | TRBV6-1 | many | CASYPTGGTEAFF
TRBJ1-6 | TRBV6-2/TRBV6-3 | - | CASRLDRRGSPLHF
TRBJ2-3 | TRBV25-1 | - | CASSEGTSGYTDTQYF
TRBJ1-2 | TRBV28 | many | CASSLSVSNYGYTF
TRBJ1-1 | TRBV5-4 | many | CASSLKTGDPGTEAFF
TRBJ2-3 | TRBV7-3 | - | CASSLRQKLAGVPDTQYF
TRBJ2-5 | TRBV30 | few | CASSLNGHQETQYF
TRBJ1-2 | TRBV15 | - | CATSREEGRGYTF
TRBJ1-1 | TRBV5-6 | few | CASSLGSNRIEAFF
TRBJ1-3 | TRBV5-5 | few | CASSFASYSGNTIYF
TRBJ2-1 | TRBV6-1 | many | CGEGGTDNEQFF
TRBJ1-1 | TRBV5-5 | - | CASSLYRGDTEAFF
TRBJ2-5 | TRBV20-1 | many | CSARWSGPFQTQYF
TRBJ2-5 | TRBV30 | many | CAWRRLTSRIETQYF